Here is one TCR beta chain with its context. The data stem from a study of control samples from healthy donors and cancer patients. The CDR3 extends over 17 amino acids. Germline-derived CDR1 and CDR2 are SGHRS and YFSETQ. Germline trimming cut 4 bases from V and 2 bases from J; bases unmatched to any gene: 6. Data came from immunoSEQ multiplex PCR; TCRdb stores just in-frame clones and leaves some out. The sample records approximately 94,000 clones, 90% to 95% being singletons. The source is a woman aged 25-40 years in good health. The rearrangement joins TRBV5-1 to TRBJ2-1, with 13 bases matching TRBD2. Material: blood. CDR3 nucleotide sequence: TGCGCCAGCAGCCTTAGTACTAGCGGGGGGGCCTACAATGAGCAGTTCTTC. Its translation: CASSLSTSGGAYNEQFF.